This T cell receptor (beta chain) was found in a study of T cell responses to AZD1222 COVID-19 vaccine. Study conclusions and caveats: In a largely white British group with more females than males, clonal diversity was possibly underestimated. Repertoire sampling happened only post peak T cell response. Rises in breadth and depth of Spike-specific TCRs came after two AZD1222 doses. Mapped onto spike, vaccine-associated CD4 TCRs spanned it and were dominant at 160-218 and 743-854.

The repertoire was sequenced with immunoSEQ multiplex PCR; TCRdb's copy has only in-frame clones and lacks some. Altogether about 110,000 clones are present, over 75% being singletons, with the ten largest covering 7.7%. CDR1 is LGHNA, CDR2 YSLEER, per germline. This CDR3 has 14 amino acids. Notes on this clone: The antigen is undetermined. The junction and the germline gene differ at one end; a read error may be behind it.

The source of this sequence is an adult in good health. The V gene is TRBV4-3, the J gene TRBJ2-1, with D perhaps matching TRBD2 (5 bases). This specimen consisted of peripheral blood, obtained on day 0 of AZD1222 vaccination. The CDR3 sequence: CASSLGLAYSEQFF. CDR3 nucleotides: TGCGCCAGCAGCCTTGGGCTAGCTTACAGTGAGCAGTTCTTC.